Listed below are T cell receptor beta chains from one sample, sequenced in a study of CD8+CD57+ T cells in acquired aplastic anemia. TCRdb re-called the reads through MiXCR, storing one row per CDR3 protein. The data show some 120,000 distinct CDR3 sequences, around 48% seen once. Sequences were obtained from sorted CD4+, CD8+, or CD8+CD57+ T cells (not recorded which) from PBMCs. The receptors stem from a human donor in good health, serving as a control. Each CDR3 is given with its conserved first and last residue. The D gene is left open where the match is weak. Expanded clones are given a class, and other clones once, few, many or no size at all.

V	J	size	D	length	CDR3	DNA
TRBV20-1	TRBJ1-1	.	.	11	CSAIDYTEAFF	TGCAGTGCTATCGACTACACTGAAGCTTTCTTT
TRBV19	TRBJ1-1	.	TRBD1	15	CASSTLTGQNTEAFF	TGTGCCAGTAGTACATTGACAGGGCAGAACACTGAAGCTTTCTTT
TRBV20-1	TRBJ2-7	.	.	12	CSAAPGDYEQYF	TGCAGTGCCGCCCCAGGGGACTACGAGCAGTACTTC
TRBV10-3	TRBJ2-1	.	.	17	CATPSRGGGLPYNEQLF	TGTGCCACCCCGAGTAGAGGCGGGGGCCTTCCCTACAATGAGCAGCTCTTC
TRBV7-3	TRBJ2-3	once	.	15	CASSLTLGRSDTQYF	TGTGCCAGCAGCTTAACGCTTGGTAGGAGTGATACGCAGTATTTT
TRBV15	TRBJ1-3	.	.	14	CATSRAGAGNTIYF	TGTGCCACCAGCAGAGCCGGGGCTGGAAACACCATATATTTT
TRBV5-6	TRBJ1-3	.	.	16	CASSLGGAGSGNTIYF	TGTGCCAGCAGCTTGGGGGGCGCGGGGTCTGGAAACACCATATATTTT
TRBV29-1	TRBJ1-2	.	.	15	CSVVSNTEAFFGYTF	.
TRBV19	TRBJ2-4	many	.	15	CASSILSTAKNIQYF	TGTGCCAGTAGTATTCTTAGTACGGCCAAAAACATTCAGTACTTC
TRBV18	TRBJ2-7	many	TRBD1	14	CASSPSDRAYEQYF	TGTGCCAGCTCACCCTCCGACAGGGCCTACGAGCAGTACTTC
TRBV7-9	TRBJ1-4	many	.	15	CASSLEAGVGEKLFF	TGTGCCAGCAGCTTAGAGGCAGGGGTCGGTGAAAAACTGTTTTTT
TRBV10-1	TRBJ1-1	.	.	10	CASRDTEAFF	TGCGCCAGCAGAGACACTGAAGCTTTCTTT
TRBV11-2	TRBJ1-1	.	TRBD1	15	CASSSPQGAGTEAFF	TGTGCCAGCAGCTCCCCGCAGGGGGCGGGTACTGAAGCTTTCTTT
TRBV3-1	TRBJ1-2	many	.	15	CASSQENGLGVGYTF	TGTGCCAGCAGCCAAGAAAACGGCCTAGGGGTTGGCTACACCTTC
TRBV2	TRBJ2-5	.	TRBD1	15	CASRLRQGGLMEQYF	TGTGCCAGCAGGCTACGACAGGGGGGCCTAATGGAGCAGTACTTC
TRBV24-1	TRBJ2-1	few	TRBD1	17	CATSDTTPGQGDYEQFF	TGTGCCACCAGTGATACCACGCCGGGACAGGGGGACTATGAGCAGTTCTTC
TRBV19	TRBJ2-7	many	TRBD1	16	CASSNPGTGASYEQYF	TGTGCCAGTAGTAATCCCGGGACAGGGGCGTCCTACGAGCAGTACTTC
TRBV2	TRBJ2-7	few	.	14	CASSKGEGSSEQYF	TGTGCCAGCTCAAAAGGGGAAGGGTCCTCCGAGCAGTACTTC
TRBV20-1	TRBJ2-7	.	TRBD2	17	CGATGTSGGSPAYEQYF	TGCGGTGCAACCGGGACTAGCGGGGGGTCACCGGCCTACGAGCAGTACTTC
TRBV29-1	TRBJ1-2	once	TRBD1	14	CSVEGSQGGYGYTF	TGCAGCGTTGAGGGCTCACAGGGGGGCTATGGCTACACCTTC
TRBV9	TRBJ1-1	many	.	14	CASSPRSMNTEAFF	TGTGCCAGCAGCCCCCGATCGATGAACACTGAAGCTTTCTTT
TRBV25-1	TRBJ1-2	.	.	12	CASSESQNGYTF	TGTGCCAGCAGTGAATCCCAGAATGGCTACACCTTC
TRBV7-8	TRBJ1-2	.	TRBD1	13	CASASGQGYGYTF	TGTGCCAGCGCCTCGGGACAGGGCTATGGCTACACCTTC
TRBV11-1	TRBJ2-7	.	TRBD1	15	CASSPGDRPPSKQYF	TGTGCCAGCAGCCCCGGGGACAGGCCTCCTAGCAAGCAGTACTTC
TRBV29-1	TRBJ2-3	.	.	12	CSVEGRQDTQYF	TGCAGCGTAGAGGGGAGACAAGATACGCAGTATTTT
TRBV6-2/TRBV6-3	TRBJ2-7	many	TRBD1	15	CASSYLTGGAYEQYF	TGTGCCAGCAGTTACTTGACAGGGGGCGCGTACGAGCAGTACTTC
TRBV7-9	TRBJ1-1	.	.	13	CVSLQRVLNEAFF	TGTGTCAGCCTACAGAGGGTCCTCAATGAAGCTTTCTTT
TRBV5-6	TRBJ1-2	many	.	13	CASSPGPDYGYTF	TGTGCCAGCAGCCCCGGACCAGACTATGGCTACACCTTC
TRBV11-1	TRBJ2-1	.	.	14	CASSSTMGYNEQFF	TGTGCCAGCAGCTCGACAATGGGCTACAATGAGCAGTTCTTC
TRBV5-5	TRBJ2-5	many	.	15	CASSLGMGVQETQYF	TGTGCCAGCAGCTTGGGGATGGGGGTCCAAGAGACCCAGTACTTC
TRBV11-3	TRBJ2-5	many	.	15	CASSPGQHKQETQYF	TGTGCCAGCAGCCCGGGCCAACACAAGCAAGAGACCCAGTACTTC
TRBV7-3	TRBJ2-1	many	TRBD2	16	CASSSGLAGSYNEQFF	TGTGCCAGCAGCTCCGGACTAGCGGGGTCCTACAATGAGCAGTTCTTC
TRBV15	TRBJ2-1	.	TRBD1	17	CATSRTSTGGGGNEQFF	TGTGCCACCAGCAGAACCTCTACAGGGGGCGGCGGAAATGAGCAGTTCTTC
TRBV15	TRBJ2-7	.	.	12	CASSLTSAEQYF	TGTGCCAGCAGTTTAACTAGTGCCGAGCAGTACTTC
TRBV7-3	TRBJ2-3	.	TRBD2	14	CASSASGRVDTQYF	TGTGCCAGCAGCGCTAGCGGGAGAGTTGATACGCAGTATTTT
TRBV7-2	TRBJ2-5	.	.	13	CASSAHPQETQYF	TGTGCCAGCAGCGCCCACCCTCAAGAGACCCAGTACTTC
TRBV7-3	TRBJ2-7	.	.	13	CASSLYVGYEQYF	TGTGCCAGCAGCTTATACGTCGGCTACGAGCAGTACTTC
TRBV29-1	TRBJ1-2	.	.	15	CSVTTLVSRDYGYTF	TGCAGCGTCACTACTCTAGTATCCCGGGACTATGGCTACACCTTC
TRBV10-3	TRBJ1-6	.	.	15	CAIKASPSAGSPLHF	TGTGCCATCAAGGCCAGCCCTTCGGCCGGTTCACCCCTCCACTTT
TRBV10-3	TRBJ2-7	.	TRBD1	16	CAVSDPGQGGLMEQYF	TGTGCCGTCAGTGACCCGGGACAGGGGGGCCTAATGGAGCAGTACTTC
TRBV20-1	TRBJ1-2	many	.	11	CSAPDDYGYTF	TGCAGTGCCCCCGACGACTATGGCTACACCTTC
TRBV3-1	TRBJ1-6	many	TRBD1	14	CASSRRTGNSPLHF	TGTGCCAGCAGCCGGAGGACAGGTAATTCACCCCTCCACTTT
TRBV20-1	TRBJ2-1	.	.	14	CSAIRGATYNEQFF	TGCAGTGCTATTCGGGGGGCCACCTACAATGAGCAGTTCTTC